This T cell receptor beta chain was recorded in a study of monozygotic twins with inflammatory bowel disease. General observations from the study: Among IBD patients, TCRbeta diversity (inverse Simpson) was lower than in healthy co-twins.

TCRdb re-called the 5' RACE reads; one entry per CDR3 protein, DNA not given. Listed are about 99,000 distinct CDR3 sequences; approximately 2% falls within the top ten. CDR1 is MNHEY, CDR2 SMNVEV, per germline (reference sequence). This CDR3 is built from 14 residues. Of note for this clonotype: Its antigen is unknown.

The chain joins TRBV27 to TRBJ2-7; TCRdb returns TRBD2, unconfirmable since there is no DNA. Sequencing input: blood. The clonotype comes from a human donor with ulcerative colitis or Crohn's disease, or a healthy co-twin of an affected twin (not recorded which). This chain's CDR3 is CASSTSGRAYEQYF.